This T cell receptor (beta chain) was profiled in a study of glioma-infiltrating T cells after dendritic cell vaccination. Study-level background: Dendritic cell vaccination trial patients had either newly diagnosed or recurrent glioblastoma.

Patients had residual fresh-frozen tumor tissue and more than two years of survival data. Input was approximately 2.2 ug genomic DNA, or all available if less. The primer mix had 60 V beta and 13 J beta primers. Clones were sequenced by immunoSEQ multiplex PCR, and TCRdb holds only the in-frame ones, with some missing. This sample has around 62,000 clones, with approximately 85% found just once. The V gene lost 5 bases and the J gene lost 2 bases, with 16 bases spanning the gap. This CDR3 region has 15 residues. CDR1 and CDR2 from the germline V gene are SEHNR and FQNEAQ (reference sequence). This chain joins TRBV7-9 and TRBJ2-7; perhaps TRBD1 as D (6 bases). The input for sequencing was blood, taken before dendritic cell vaccination. The receptor's source is a human donor with glioblastoma. The CDR3 DNA reads TGTGCCAGCAGCGCAGACGGGACACCGACCTACGAGCAGTACTTC. This codes for CASSADGTPTYEQYF.